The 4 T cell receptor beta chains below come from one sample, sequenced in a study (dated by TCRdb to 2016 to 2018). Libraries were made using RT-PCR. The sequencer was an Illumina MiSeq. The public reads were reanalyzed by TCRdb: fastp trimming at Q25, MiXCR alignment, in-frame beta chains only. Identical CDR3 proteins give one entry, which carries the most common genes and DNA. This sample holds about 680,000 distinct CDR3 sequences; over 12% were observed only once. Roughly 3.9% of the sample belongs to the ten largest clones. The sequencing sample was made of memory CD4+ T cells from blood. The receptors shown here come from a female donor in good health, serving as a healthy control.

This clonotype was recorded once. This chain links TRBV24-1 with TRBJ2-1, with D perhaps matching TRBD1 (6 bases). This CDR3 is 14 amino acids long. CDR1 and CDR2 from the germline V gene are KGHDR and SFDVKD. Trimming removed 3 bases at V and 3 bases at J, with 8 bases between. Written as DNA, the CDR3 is TGTGCCACCAGTGATCAGGACAGCTACAATGAGCAGTTCTTC. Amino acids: CATSDQDSYNEQFF.

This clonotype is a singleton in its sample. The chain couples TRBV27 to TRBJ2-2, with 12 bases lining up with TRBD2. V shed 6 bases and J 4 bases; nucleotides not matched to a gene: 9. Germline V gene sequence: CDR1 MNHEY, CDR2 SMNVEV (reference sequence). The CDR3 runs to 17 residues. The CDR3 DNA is TGTGCCAGCAGCAAAACGCTAGCGGGGGGGCCCACCGGGGAGCTGTTTTTT. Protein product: CASSKTLAGGPTGELFF.

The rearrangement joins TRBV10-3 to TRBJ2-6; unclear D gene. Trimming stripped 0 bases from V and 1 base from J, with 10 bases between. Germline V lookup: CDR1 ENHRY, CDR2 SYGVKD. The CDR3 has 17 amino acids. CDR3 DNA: TGTGCCATCAGTGAGTCAGGACGGTCTTCTGGGGCCAACGTCCTGACTTTC. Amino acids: CAISESGRSSGANVLTF.

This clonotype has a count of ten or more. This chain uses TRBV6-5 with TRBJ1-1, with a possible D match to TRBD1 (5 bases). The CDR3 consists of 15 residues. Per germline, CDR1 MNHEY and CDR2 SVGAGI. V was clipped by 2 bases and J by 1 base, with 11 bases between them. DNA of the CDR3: TGTGCCAGCAGTTACGCCGGGACGGAGAACACTGAAGCTTTCTTT. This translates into CASSYAGTENTEAFF.